These T cell receptor beta chains were read from a single sample in a study of cytomegalovirus exposure and HLA in healthy donors. The assay was immunoSEQ multiplex PCR, and TCRdb's table has in-frame clones only and misses some. The sample lists 65,000 to 80,000 clones; about 68% were seen once. Sequences were obtained from PBMCs. These receptors all come from a man aged 35 to 55 in good health and CMV-seropositive. The CDR3 runs from the conserved cysteine through the conserved F or W. D genes are given only for firm matches. Not every row has a clone size; where given, it reads once, few, many or a size class.

. | . | TRBJ1-1 | TRBV6-1 | TGTGCCAGCAGTGCCTCGGACACACGGGCTGAAGCTTTCTTT | CASSASDTRAEAFF
. | . | TRBJ1-5 | TRBV6-1 | TGTGCCAGCAAGGACACCCATAGCAATCAGCCCCAGCATTTT | CASKDTHSNQPQHF
. | . | TRBJ1-5 | TRBV19 | TGTGCCAGTAGTATTTCCGGCGGCCTTAGCAATCAGCCCCAGCATTTT | CASSISGGLSNQPQHF
. | . | TRBJ1-1 | TRBV19 | TGTGCCACCCAGTGGGAGGGCACTGAAGCTTTCTTT | CATQWEGTEAFF
. | few | TRBJ1-2 | TRBV21-1 | TGTGCCAGCAGCCGGCAGGGGGGCGGCTACACCTTC | CASSRQGGGYTF
TRBD1 | . | TRBJ1-2 | TRBV5-4 | TGTGCCAGCAGCTTGCCAGGGGGATATGGCTACACCTTC | CASSLPGGYGYTF
TRBD2 | . | TRBJ2-3 | TRBV7-9 | TGTGCCAGCAGCTTAGTAGCGGGACCCACAGATACGCAGTATTTT | CASSLVAGPTDTQYF
TRBD2 | once | TRBJ2-2 | TRBV9 | TGTGCCAGCAGCTTCGGACTAGCGGAGACTAACACCGGGGAGCTGTTTTTT | CASSFGLAETNTGELFF
TRBD1 | few | TRBJ2-7 | TRBV2 | TGTGCCAGCACTTACAGGGGAACCTACGAGCAGTACTTC | CASTYRGTYEQYF
. | once | TRBJ2-5 | TRBV5-1 | TGCGCCAGCAGCCAAAACAGCAACCTACAAGAGACCCAGTACTTC | CASSQNSNLQETQYF
TRBD1 | . | TRBJ2-7 | TRBV29-1 | TGCAGCGTTGATCCGGGACAGGGGGCAGGACACTACGAGCAGTACTTC | CSVDPGQGAGHYEQYF
. | . | TRBJ1-5 | TRBV6-5 | TGTGCCAGCAACAGACAGCCCCAGCATTTT | CASNRQPQHF
. | . | TRBJ2-2 | TRBV28 | TGTGCCAGCAGCTTACAGGGAAACACCGGGGAGCTGTTTTTT | CASSLQGNTGELFF
. | . | TRBJ2-7 | TRBV5-1 | TGCGCCAGCAGCTACCGGAACAGGACCAAGGACGAGCAGTACTTC | CASSYRNRTKDEQYF
TRBD1 | . | TRBJ2-1 | TRBV10-1 | TGCGCCAGCAGCCAGGGACAGGATTACAATGAGCAGTTCTTC | CASSQGQDYNEQFF
. | . | TRBJ1-2 | TRBV19 | TGTGCCAGTAGACTAAAGGACAGTCGATCTAACTATGGCTACACCTTC | CASRLKDSRSNYGYTF
TRBD2 | . | TRBJ2-2 | TRBV28 | TGTGCCAGCAGTTTGGCGGGGGGGCCAACCGGGGAGCTGTTTTTT | CASSLAGGPTGELFF
. | . | TRBJ2-1 | TRBV7-9 | TGTGCCAGCAGCTTAGAGGAGGGGGCGCGGAATGAGCAGTTCTTC | CASSLEEGARNEQFF
. | . | TRBJ2-6 | TRBV28 | TGTGCCAGCAATAGCCCCTCTGGGGCCAACGTCCTGACTTTC | CASNSPSGANVLTF
TRBD1 | . | TRBJ2-3 | TRBV2 | TGTGCCAGCAGCTACACTACAGGGGGCATGGATACGCAGTATTTT | CASSYTTGGMDTQYF
. | . | TRBJ1-1 | TRBV20-1 | TGCAGTGATAGCCGGGGGGCAGCTTTCTTT | CSDSRGAAFF
. | . | TRBJ1-3 | TRBV2 | TGTGCCAGCAGTAAACCGGGACTCCCTGGAAACACCATATATTTT | CASSKPGLPGNTIYF
. | . | TRBJ1-2 | TRBV9 | TGTGCCAGCAGCCTCTTTCACAGGGATAGTGGCTATGGCTACACCTTC | CASSLFHRDSGYGYTF
. | . | TRBJ1-1 | TRBV6-1 | TGTGCCAGCAGTGAAGCGCTTCGAGGACATATGAACACTGAAGCTTTCTTT | CASSEALRGHMNTEAFF
TRBD2 | . | TRBJ2-2 | TRBV5-4 | TGTGCCAGCAGCTTAACTAGCGGTAGAAACACCGGGGAGCTGTTTTTT | CASSLTSGRNTGELFF
TRBD1 | . | TRBJ1-5 | TRBV29-1 | TGCAGCGTAAGAGGACAGGGCGAAGGGGTGTATAGCAATCAGCCCCAGCATTTT | CSVRGQGEGVYSNQPQHF
. | . | TRBJ1-5 | TRBV28 | TGTGCCAGCAGCTTGGATCAGGGTAGCAATCAGCCCCAGCATTTT | CASSLDQGSNQPQHF
TRBD2 | . | TRBJ2-2 | TRBV9 | TGTGCCAGCAGCGTTGCGGGGGGGCTGAACACCGGGGAGCTGTTTTTT | CASSVAGGLNTGELFF
TRBD1 | . | TRBJ1-1 | TRBV19 | TGTGCCAGTATCTACCGGGACAGGCTTAACACTGAAGCTTTCTTT | CASIYRDRLNTEAFF
TRBD1 | . | TRBJ1-2 | TRBV5-6 | TGTGCCAGCAGCTCCCCCGAGGACAGGGGATCTAACTATGGCTACACCTTC | CASSSPEDRGSNYGYTF
. | . | TRBJ2-5 | TRBV27 | TGTGCCAGCAGGGGGGCCCGGGACGGAATAACAGAGACCCAGTACTTC | CASRGARDGITETQYF
TRBD1 | . | TRBJ2-5 | TRBV10-3 | TGTGCCATCAGTGGCGATTCGGGACAGGGTGTCACCCAGTACTTC | CAISGDSGQGVTQYF
. | once | TRBJ2-5 | TRBV4-3 | TGCGCCAGCAGCCAAGAAGTGAGTAGCAGAGAGACCCAGTACTTC | CASSQEVSSRETQYF
. | . | TRBJ1-2 | TRBV14 | TGTGCCAGCAGCCAAAAGTACGGGACATCTCAAACCCAGCTATGGGAAGGCTACACCTTC | CASSQKYGTSQTQLWEGYTF
. | . | TRBJ2-1 | TRBV5-6 | TGTGCCAGCAGCTCCAAATTGACAGGAACCTACAATGAGCAGTTCTTC | CASSSKLTGTYNEQFF
. | . | TRBJ1-1 | TRBV28 | TGTGCCAGCAGTTTTGGGGGGTCCCCTGAAGCTTTCTTT | CASSFGGSPEAFF
TRBD1 | . | TRBJ1-4 | TRBV5-6 | TGTGCCAGCAGCTTGGCGGCAGGGGGCGGTGGTGAAAAACTGTTTTTT | CASSLAAGGGGEKLFF
. | few | TRBJ2-6 | TRBV5-8 | TGTGCCAGCAGCTGGGCGCTGGACTCTGGGGCCAACGTCCTGACTTTC | CASSWALDSGANVLTF
TRBD1 | . | TRBJ1-2 | TRBV30 | TGTGCCTGGAGTACAGGGGGCCGGGGCTACACCTTC | CAWSTGGRGYTF
. | . | TRBJ2-5 | TRBV5-4 | TGTGCCAGCAGCTTGGTGGGAGGAGAGACCCAGTACTTC | CASSLVGGETQYF
. | . | TRBJ1-5 | TRBV28 | TGTGCCAGCAGTTTTTATGGCAATCAGCCCCAGCATTTT | CASSFYGNQPQHF
. | . | TRBJ2-3 | TRBV28 | TGTGCCAGCACCCCCGGGGACACAGATACGCAGTATTTT | CASTPGDTDTQYF
TRBD1 | . | TRBJ1-5 | TRBV2 | TGTGCCAGCAGTGTACAGGGGGCCGTGGGTCAGCCCCAGCATTTT | CASSVQGAVGQPQHF
. | . | TRBJ2-7 | TRBV27 | TGTGCCAGCAGTTACGCCCCCAGAGGAGAGCAGTACTTC | CASSYAPRGEQYF
TRBD2 | . | TRBJ2-3 | TRBV7-2 | TGTGCCAGCAGCTTAGTCGGGGGGAGCACAGATACGCAGTATTTT | CASSLVGGSTDTQYF
TRBD1 | . | TRBJ1-1 | TRBV18 | TGTGCCAGCTCACCAGGACAGGGCTACACTGAAGCTTTCTTT | CASSPGQGYTEAFF
TRBD1 | . | TRBJ1-2 | TRBV30 | TGTGCCTGGAGTCTACAGGGGGGTGTAGGCTACACCTTC | CAWSLQGGVGYTF